Given below is one TCR beta chain in context. The data derive from a study of shared T cell receptors in the human thymus. The repertoire was sequenced with immunoSEQ multiplex PCR; TCRdb's copy has only in-frame clones and lacks some. The sample lists around 340,000 clones; more than 85% were seen once. The CDR3 has 14 residues. Losses at the gene ends were 2 bases for V and 4 bases for J; bases not matched to a gene: 5. Germline CDR1 is MDHEN and CDR2 is SYDVKM. The chain links TRBV28 to TRBJ2-7; 7 nucleotides match TRBD2. The sequence derives from a human donor. Material for sequencing was thymocytes. The CDR3 sequence is CASSLGREWYEQYF. The CDR3 nucleotides are TGTGCCAGCAGTTTAGGGCGGGAGTGGTACGAGCAGTACTTC.